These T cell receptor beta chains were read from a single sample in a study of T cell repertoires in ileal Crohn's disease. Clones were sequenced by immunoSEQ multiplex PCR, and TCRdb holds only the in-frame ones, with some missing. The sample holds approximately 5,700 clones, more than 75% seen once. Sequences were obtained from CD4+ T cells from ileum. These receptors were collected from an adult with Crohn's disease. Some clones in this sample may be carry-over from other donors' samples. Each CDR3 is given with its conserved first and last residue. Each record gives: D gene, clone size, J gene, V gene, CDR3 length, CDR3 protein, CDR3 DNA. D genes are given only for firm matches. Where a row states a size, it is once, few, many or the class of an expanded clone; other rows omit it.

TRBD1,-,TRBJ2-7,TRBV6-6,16,CASSAEGQGLTYEQYF,TGTGCCAGCAGTGCCGAGGGACAGGGGCTTACCTACGAGCAGTACTTC
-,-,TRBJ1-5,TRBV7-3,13,CASSIDRDQPQHF,TGTGCCAGCAGCATCGACCGGGATCAGCCCCAGCATTTT
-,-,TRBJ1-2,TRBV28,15,CASNPTFGGSYGYTF,TGTGCCAGCAACCCCACGTTTGGAGGGAGCTATGGCTACACCTTC
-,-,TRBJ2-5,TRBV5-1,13,CASSLGGQETQYF,TGCGCCAGCAGCTTAGGGGGCCAAGAGACCCAGTACTTC
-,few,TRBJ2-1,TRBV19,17,CASSPSVMISWGNEQFF,TGTGCCAGTAGCCCTAGCGTTATGATTTCTTGGGGCAATGAGCAGTTCTTC
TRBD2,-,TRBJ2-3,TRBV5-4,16,CASSLALTSGTDTQYF,TGTGCCAGCAGCTTGGCCCTGACTAGCGGGACAGATACGCAGTATTTT
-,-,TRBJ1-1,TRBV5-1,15,CASSLVVGRPGEAFF,TGCGCCAGCAGCTTGGTCGTGGGTCGTCCGGGTGAAGCTTTCTTT
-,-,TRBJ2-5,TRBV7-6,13,CASSLSGQETQYF,TGTGCCAGCAGCCTTAGCGGTCAAGAGACCCAGTACTTC
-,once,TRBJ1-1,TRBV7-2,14,CASSETGSRTEAFF,TGTGCCAGCAGCGAAACAGGGTCGAGGACTGAAGCTTTCTTT
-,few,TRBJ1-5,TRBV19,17,CASSRGGAGAYNQPQHF,TGTGCCAGTAGTAGGGGTGGGGCGGGGGCTTACAATCAGCCCCAGCATTTT